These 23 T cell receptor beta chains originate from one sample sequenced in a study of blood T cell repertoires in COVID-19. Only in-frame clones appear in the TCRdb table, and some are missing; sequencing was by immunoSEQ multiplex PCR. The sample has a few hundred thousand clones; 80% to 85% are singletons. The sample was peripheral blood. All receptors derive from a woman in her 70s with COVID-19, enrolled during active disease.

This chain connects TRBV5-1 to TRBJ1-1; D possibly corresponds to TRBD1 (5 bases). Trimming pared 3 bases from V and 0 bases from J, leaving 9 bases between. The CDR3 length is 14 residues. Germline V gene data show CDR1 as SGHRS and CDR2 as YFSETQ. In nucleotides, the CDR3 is TGCGCCAGCAGCTCACAGGTGCTGAACACTGAAGCTTTCTTT. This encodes CASSSQVLNTEAFF. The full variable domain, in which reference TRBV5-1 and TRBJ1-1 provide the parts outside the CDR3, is KAGVTQTPRYLIKTRGQQVTLSCSPISGHRSVSWYQQTPGQGLQFLFEYFSETQRNKGNFPGRFSGRQFSNSRSEMNVSTLELGDSALYLCASSSQVLNTEAFFGQGTRLTVV.

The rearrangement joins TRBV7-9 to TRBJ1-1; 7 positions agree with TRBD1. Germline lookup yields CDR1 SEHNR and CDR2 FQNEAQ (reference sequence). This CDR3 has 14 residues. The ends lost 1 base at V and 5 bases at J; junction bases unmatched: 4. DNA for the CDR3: TGTGCCAGCAGCTTAGGCAGGGGGGCTACTGAAGCTTTCTTT. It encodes CASSLGRGATEAFF.

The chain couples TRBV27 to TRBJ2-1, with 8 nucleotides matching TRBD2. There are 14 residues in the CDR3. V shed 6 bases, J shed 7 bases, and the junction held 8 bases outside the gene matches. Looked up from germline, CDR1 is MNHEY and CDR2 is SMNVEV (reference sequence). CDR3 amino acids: CASRGWGGRNEQFF. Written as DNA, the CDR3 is TGTGCCAGCAGGGGGTGGGGCGGGAGGAATGAGCAGTTCTTC.

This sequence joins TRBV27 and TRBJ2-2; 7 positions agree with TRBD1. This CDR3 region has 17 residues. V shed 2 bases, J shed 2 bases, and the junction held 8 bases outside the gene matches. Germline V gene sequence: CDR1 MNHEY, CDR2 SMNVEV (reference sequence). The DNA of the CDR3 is TGTGCCAGCAGTTTAAATAGGGCAGGGGGAAACACCGGGGAGCTGTTTTTT. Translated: CASSLNRAGGNTGELFF.

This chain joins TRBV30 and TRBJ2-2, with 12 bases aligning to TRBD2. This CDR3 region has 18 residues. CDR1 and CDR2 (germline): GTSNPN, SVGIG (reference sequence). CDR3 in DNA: TGTGCTACCCAACGGGCTAGCGGGAGGGCAATGAACACCGGGGAGCTGTTTTTT. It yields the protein CATQRASGRAMNTGELFF. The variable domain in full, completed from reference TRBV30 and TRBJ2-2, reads SQTIHQWPATLVQPVGSPLSLECTVEGTSNPNLYWYRQAAGRGLQLLFYSVGIGQISSEVPQNLSASRPQDRQFILSSKKLLLSDSGFYLCATQRASGRAMNTGELFFGEGSRLTVL.

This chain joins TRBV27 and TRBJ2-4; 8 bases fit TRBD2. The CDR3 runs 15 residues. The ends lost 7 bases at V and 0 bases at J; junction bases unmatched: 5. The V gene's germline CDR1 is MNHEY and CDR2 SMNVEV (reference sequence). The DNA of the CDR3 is TGTGCCAGCAAAACTAGCGGAGTAGCCAAAAACATTCAGTACTTC. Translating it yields CASKTSGVAKNIQYF.

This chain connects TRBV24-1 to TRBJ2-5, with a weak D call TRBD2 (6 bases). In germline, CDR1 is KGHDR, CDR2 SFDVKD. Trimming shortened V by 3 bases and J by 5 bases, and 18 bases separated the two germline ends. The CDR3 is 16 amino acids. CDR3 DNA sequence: TGTGCCACCAGTGATGTACGCTCCGGGGGATCGGAGACCCAGTACTTC. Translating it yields CATSDVRSGGSETQYF.

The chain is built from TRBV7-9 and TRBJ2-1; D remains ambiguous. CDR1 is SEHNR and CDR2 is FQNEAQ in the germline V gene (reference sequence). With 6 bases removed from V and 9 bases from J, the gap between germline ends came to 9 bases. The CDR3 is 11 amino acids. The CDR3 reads CASSPRVEQFF. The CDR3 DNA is TGTGCCAGCAGTCCTCGCGTTGAGCAGTTCTTC.

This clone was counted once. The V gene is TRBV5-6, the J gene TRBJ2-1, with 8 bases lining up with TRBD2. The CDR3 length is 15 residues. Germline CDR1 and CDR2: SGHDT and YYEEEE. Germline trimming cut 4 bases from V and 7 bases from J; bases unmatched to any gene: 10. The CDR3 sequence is CASSLKGTRNNEQFF. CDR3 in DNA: TGTGCCAGCAGCCTTAAGGGGACTAGGAATAATGAGCAGTTCTTC.

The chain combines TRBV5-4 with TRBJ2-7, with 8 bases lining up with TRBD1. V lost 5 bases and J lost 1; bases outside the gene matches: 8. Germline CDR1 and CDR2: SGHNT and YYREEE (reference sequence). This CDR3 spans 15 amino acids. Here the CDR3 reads CASRFGQGVSYEQYF. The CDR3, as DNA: TGTGCCAGCAGGTTTGGACAGGGAGTATCCTACGAGCAGTACTTC.

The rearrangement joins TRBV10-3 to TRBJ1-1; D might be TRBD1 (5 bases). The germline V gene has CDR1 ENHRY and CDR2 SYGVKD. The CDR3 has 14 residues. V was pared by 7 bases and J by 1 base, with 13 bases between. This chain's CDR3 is CAINSGWGNTEAFF. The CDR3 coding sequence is TGTGCCATCAACTCAGGGTGGGGGAACACTGAAGCTTTCTTT.

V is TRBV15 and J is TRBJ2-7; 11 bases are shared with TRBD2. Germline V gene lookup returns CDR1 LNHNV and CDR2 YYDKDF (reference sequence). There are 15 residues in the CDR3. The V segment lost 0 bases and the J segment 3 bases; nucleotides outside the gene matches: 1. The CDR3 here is CATSRDTSGSYEQYF. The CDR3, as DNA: TGTGCCACCAGCAGAGATACTAGCGGGAGCTACGAGCAGTACTTC.

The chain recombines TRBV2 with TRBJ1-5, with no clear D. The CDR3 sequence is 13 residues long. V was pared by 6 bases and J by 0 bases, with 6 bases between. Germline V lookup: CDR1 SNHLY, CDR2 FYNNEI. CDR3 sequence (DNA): TGTGCCAGCAGACAGTATAGCAATCAGCCCCAGCATTTT. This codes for CASRQYSNQPQHF.

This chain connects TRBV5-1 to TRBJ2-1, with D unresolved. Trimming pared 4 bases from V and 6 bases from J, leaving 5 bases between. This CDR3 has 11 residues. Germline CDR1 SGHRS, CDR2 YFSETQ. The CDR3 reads CASSPSNEQFF. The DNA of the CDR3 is TGCGCCAGCAGCCCGAGCAATGAGCAGTTCTTC.

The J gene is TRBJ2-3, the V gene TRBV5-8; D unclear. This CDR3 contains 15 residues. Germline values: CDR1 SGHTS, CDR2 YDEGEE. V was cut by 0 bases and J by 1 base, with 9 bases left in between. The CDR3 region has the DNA TGTGCCAGCAGCTTGGTAGTCTTGGGCACAGATACGCAGTATTTT. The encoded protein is CASSLVVLGTDTQYF.

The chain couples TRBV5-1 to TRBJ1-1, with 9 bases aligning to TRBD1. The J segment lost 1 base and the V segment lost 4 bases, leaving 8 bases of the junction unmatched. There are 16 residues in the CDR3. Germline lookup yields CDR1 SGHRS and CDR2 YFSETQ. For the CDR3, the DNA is TGCGCCAGCAGCCGCACAGGGGGCTCGAGGAACACTGAAGCTTTCTTT. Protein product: CASSRTGGSRNTEAFF.

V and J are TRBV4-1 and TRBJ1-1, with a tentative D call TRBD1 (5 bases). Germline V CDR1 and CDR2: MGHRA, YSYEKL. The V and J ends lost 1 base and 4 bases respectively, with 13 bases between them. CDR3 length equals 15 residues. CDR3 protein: CASSQGEGTRTEAFF. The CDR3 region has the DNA TGCGCCAGCAGCCAAGGGGAGGGGACTCGCACTGAAGCTTTCTTT.

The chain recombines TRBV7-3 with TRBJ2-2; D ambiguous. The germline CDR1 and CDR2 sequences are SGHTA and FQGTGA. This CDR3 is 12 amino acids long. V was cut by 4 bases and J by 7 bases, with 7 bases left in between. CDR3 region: CASSSYDGELFF. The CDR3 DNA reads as TGTGCCAGCAGCTCCTACGACGGGGAGCTGTTTTTT.

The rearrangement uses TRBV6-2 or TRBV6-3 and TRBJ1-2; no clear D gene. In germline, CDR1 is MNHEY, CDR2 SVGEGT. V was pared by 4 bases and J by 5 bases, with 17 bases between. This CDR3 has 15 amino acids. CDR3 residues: CASSSDFNWRYGYTF. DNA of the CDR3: TGTGCCAGCAGTTCGGACTTCAACTGGAGGTATGGCTACACCTTC.

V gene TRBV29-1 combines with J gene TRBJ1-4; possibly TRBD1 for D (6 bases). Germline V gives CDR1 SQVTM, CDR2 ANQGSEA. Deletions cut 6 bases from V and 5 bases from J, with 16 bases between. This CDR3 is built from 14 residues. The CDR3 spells CSVQVGTKNEKLFF. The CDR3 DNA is TGCAGCGTCCAAGTGGGGACAAAGAATGAAAAACTGTTTTTT.

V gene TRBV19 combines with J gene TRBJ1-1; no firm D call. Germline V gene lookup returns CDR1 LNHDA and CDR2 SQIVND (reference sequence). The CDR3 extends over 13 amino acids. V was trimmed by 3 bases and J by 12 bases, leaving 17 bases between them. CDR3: CASSIGERPQTFF. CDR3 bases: TGTGCCAGTAGTATCGGGGAGAGACCCCAAACTTTCTTT.

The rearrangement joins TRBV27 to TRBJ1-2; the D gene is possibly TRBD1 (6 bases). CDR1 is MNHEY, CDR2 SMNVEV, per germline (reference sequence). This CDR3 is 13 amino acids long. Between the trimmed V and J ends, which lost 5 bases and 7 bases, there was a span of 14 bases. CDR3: CASSTSTGLGYTF. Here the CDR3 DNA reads TGTGCCAGCAGTACCTCGACAGGACTTGGCTACACCTTC.

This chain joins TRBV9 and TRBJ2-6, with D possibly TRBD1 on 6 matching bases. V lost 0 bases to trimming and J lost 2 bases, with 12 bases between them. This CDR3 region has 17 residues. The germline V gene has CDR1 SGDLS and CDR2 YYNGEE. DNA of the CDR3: TGTGCCAGCAGCGTAGCGGCAGGGGCAACTGGGGCCAACGTCCTGACTTTC. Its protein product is CASSVAAGATGANVLTF.